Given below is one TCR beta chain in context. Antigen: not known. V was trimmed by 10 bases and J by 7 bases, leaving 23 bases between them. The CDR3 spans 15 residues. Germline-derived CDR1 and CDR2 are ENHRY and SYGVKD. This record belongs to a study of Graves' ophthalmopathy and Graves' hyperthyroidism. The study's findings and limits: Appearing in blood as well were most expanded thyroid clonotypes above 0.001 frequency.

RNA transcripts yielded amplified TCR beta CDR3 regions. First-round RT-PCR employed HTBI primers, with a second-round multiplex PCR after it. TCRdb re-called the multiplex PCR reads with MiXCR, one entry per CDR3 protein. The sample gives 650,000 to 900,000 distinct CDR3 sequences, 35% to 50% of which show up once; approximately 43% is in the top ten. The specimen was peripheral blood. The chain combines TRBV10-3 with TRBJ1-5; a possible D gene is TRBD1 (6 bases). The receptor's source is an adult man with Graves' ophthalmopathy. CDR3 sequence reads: CASRNGTRDKQPQHF. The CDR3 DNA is TGTGCCAGCAGAAACGGGACAAGGGATAAACAGCCCCAGCATTTT.